The 5 T cell receptor beta chains given below trace back to one sample, sequenced in a study of long-term antiretroviral therapy in people with HIV. Survey level was the resolution at which the v3.0 immunoSEQ assay ran. The method was immunoSEQ multiplex PCR; TCRdb's version includes in-frame clones alone and lacks a portion of them. The table lists 9,500 to 15,000 clones, under 85% of them singletons. Here the sequenced sample was unsorted PBMCs, taken 0.8 years before starting antiretroviral therapy. The receptors were gathered from a woman in her 40s with HIV.

The chain uses TRBV7-2 and TRBJ2-5, with D perhaps given as TRBD1 or TRBD2 (5 bases each). Trimming left V 5 bases short and J 4 bases short, with 17 bases between. Germline CDR1 and CDR2: SGHTA and FQGNSA. The CDR3 covers 15 residues. This CDR3 is CASSADSQGRETQYF. In nucleotides, the CDR3 is TGTGCCAGCAGCGCCGACTCCCAGGGACGAGAGACCCAGTACTTC.

V gene TRBV11-3 combines with J gene TRBJ2-1; D is perhaps TRBD1 (5 bases). The V end lost 1 base, the J end lost 10 bases, and 11 bases lay between the germline ends. CDR1 and CDR2 from the germline V gene are SGHNT and YENEEA. The CDR3 totals 13 residues. This CDR3 is CASSLGGANEQFF. The CDR3 coding sequence is TGTGCCAGCAGCTTAGGTGGGGCCAACGAGCAGTTCTTC.

This chain uses TRBV4-1 with TRBJ2-1; D is possibly TRBD2 (6 bases). CDR1 MGHRA and CDR2 YSYEKL come from the germline V gene. This CDR3 spans 15 amino acids. V lost 1 base and J lost 1, with 8 bases in between. The CDR3 nucleotides are TGCGCCAGCAGCCAAGTGACTAGGTCCTACAATGAGCAGTTCTTC. Residues: CASSQVTRSYNEQFF.

The gene calls are TRBV5-6 and TRBJ1-2; the D is unclear. Trimming removed 0 bases from V and 3 bases from J, with 15 bases in between. The CDR3 consists of 16 residues. The V gene's germline CDR1 is SGHDT and CDR2 YYEEEE. CDR3 loop: CASSLGGAGYHYGYTF. The DNA for the CDR3 is TGTGCCAGCAGCTTGGGGGGTGCGGGGTATCACTATGGCTACACCTTC. Together with reference TRBV5-6 and TRBJ1-2, the CDR3 gives the full variable domain: DAGVTQSPTHLIKTRGQQVTLRCSPKSGHDTVSWYQQALGQGPQFIFQYYEEEERQRGNFPDRFSGHQFPNYSSELNVNALLLGDSALYLCASSLGGAGYHYGYTFGSGTRLTVV.

The rearrangement links TRBV20-1 to TRBJ2-7; TRBD1 or TRBD2 may be the D gene (7 bases each). Germline CDR1 DFQATT, CDR2 SNEGSKA (reference sequence). V was pared by 3 bases and J by 9 bases, with 9 bases between. This CDR3 is built from 10 residues. The chain's CDR3 is CSASRGGQYF. The CDR3, as DNA: TGCAGTGCTAGCAGGGGGGGGCAGTACTTC.